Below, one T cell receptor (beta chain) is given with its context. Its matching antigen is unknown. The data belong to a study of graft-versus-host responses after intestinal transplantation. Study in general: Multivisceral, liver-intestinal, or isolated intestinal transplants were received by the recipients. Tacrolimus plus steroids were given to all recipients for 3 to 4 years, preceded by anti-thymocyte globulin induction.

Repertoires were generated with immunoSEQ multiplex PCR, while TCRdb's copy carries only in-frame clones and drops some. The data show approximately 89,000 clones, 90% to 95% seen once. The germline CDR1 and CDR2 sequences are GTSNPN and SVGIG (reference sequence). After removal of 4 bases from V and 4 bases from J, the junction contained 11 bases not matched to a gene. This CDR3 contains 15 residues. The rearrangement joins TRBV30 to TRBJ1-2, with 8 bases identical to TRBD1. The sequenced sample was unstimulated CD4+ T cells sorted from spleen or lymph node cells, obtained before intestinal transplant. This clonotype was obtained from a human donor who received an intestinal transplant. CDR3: CAWTPNTGGSYGYTF. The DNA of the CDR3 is TGTGCCTGGACTCCAAATACAGGGGGGAGCTATGGCTACACCTTC.